Listed below are T cell receptor beta chains from one sample, sequenced in a study of control samples from healthy donors and cancer patients. The data were produced by immunoSEQ multiplex PCR, yet TCRdb's version contains in-frame clones alone and is incomplete. The data show fewer than 85,000 clones, around 91% seen once. Sequenced material: blood. The receptors were gathered from a man in his forties or fifties in good health. Both conserved end residues are part of each CDR3. D genes are given only for firm matches. The size of a clone is reported for some rows only, either as once, few or many, or as a class for expanded clones.

v_gene,j_gene,d_gene,abundance,CDR3nt,CDR3aa
TRBV10-1,TRBJ2-7,.,.,TGCGCCAGCAGATCGGACAGAACCGAGCAGTACTTC,CASRSDRTEQYF
TRBV7-6,TRBJ1-3,TRBD1,.,TGTGCCAGCAGCCCCAGGGGGACAGACTCTGGAAACACCATATATTTT,CASSPRGTDSGNTIYF
TRBV2,TRBJ1-3,.,.,TGTGCCAGCACCCAGGAGGGAACTGGAAACACCATATATTTT,CASTQEGTGNTIYF
TRBV15,TRBJ1-6,TRBD1,.,TGTGCCACCAGCAGAGAACAGGGGGGAGCTTCACCCCTCCACTTT,CATSREQGGASPLHF
TRBV10-2,TRBJ1-5,TRBD1,.,TGCGCCAGCAGTGAAATTAATCAGGGGGCCACCAATCAGCCCCAGCATTTT,CASSEINQGATNQPQHF
TRBV7-2,TRBJ2-5,TRBD2,.,TGTGCCAGCAGCTTGTCAATAGCGGGGGGGTACCAAGAGACCCAGTACTTC,CASSLSIAGGYQETQYF
TRBV7-9,TRBJ2-7,.,.,TGTGCCAGCAGCCCCCCCGGCGCCTACGAGCAGTACTTC,CASSPPGAYEQYF
TRBV5-1,TRBJ1-1,TRBD1,.,TGCGCCAGCAGCCTGACAGGGGGAACTGAAGCTTTCTTT,CASSLTGGTEAFF
TRBV13,TRBJ2-1,.,once,TGTGCCAGCAGCTTAGGCCTGGCGAGCCTTGGTGAGCAGTTCTTC,CASSLGLASLGEQFF
TRBV11-2,TRBJ2-1,.,.,TGTGCCAGCAGCTTATTCGGGGGAGCCGAGCAGTTCTTC,CASSLFGGAEQFF
TRBV9,TRBJ2-2,TRBD1,.,TGTGCCAGCAGCCCGACAGGGGGCAACACCGGGGAGCTGTTTTTT,CASSPTGGNTGELFF
TRBV30,TRBJ1-5,.,.,TGTGCCTGGAGTGAAGGGGCAGCTAGCAATCAGCCCCAGCATTTT,CAWSEGAASNQPQHF
TRBV24-1,TRBJ1-2,.,.,TGTGCCACCAGTGCCCCTGGAAGGGGGAACTATGGCTACACCTTC,CATSAPGRGNYGYTF
TRBV2,TRBJ1-2,TRBD1,.,TGTGCCAGCAGTGAAGGGACAGGAAATCTGGTGGATGGCTACACCTTC,CASSEGTGNLVDGYTF
TRBV15,TRBJ2-4,.,.,TGTGCCACCAGCAGATCGTTAGGGGCAGGGCAAAACATTCAGTACTTC,CATSRSLGAGQNIQYF
TRBV24-1,TRBJ2-3,TRBD1,.,TGTGCCACCAGTGAATCCGGGACAGGAAACACAGATACGCAGTATTTT,CATSESGTGNTDTQYF
TRBV3-1/TRBV3-2,TRBJ1-5,.,once,TGTGCCAGCAGCCTGGGGGGGTTCAATCAGCCCCAGCATTTT,CASSLGGFNQPQHF
TRBV10-3,TRBJ2-1,TRBD1,.,TGTGCCATCAGTGAGTCTCCGGGACAGGGGAGAAATGAGCAGTTCTTC,CAISESPGQGRNEQFF
TRBV9,TRBJ2-3,.,.,TGTGCCAGCAGCAATCACGGGGGTGGCACAGATACGCAGTATTTT,CASSNHGGGTDTQYF
TRBV5-4,TRBJ2-1,.,.,TGTGCCAGCACTCCAAGGGGGTCCAATGAGCAGTTCTTC,CASTPRGSNEQFF
TRBV5-6,TRBJ2-2,.,.,TGTGCCAGTGGGGCCGGGGAGCTGTTTTTT,CASGAGELFF
TRBV9,TRBJ2-1,.,.,TGTGCCAGCAGCTCCTTTTTCGGGGGGCAATACTCCTACAATGAGCAGTTCTTC,CASSSFFGGQYSYNEQFF
TRBV19,TRBJ2-6,.,.,TGTGCCAGTAGTTTAGATTTGGTTACCTCTGGGGCCAACGTCCTGACTTTC,CASSLDLVTSGANVLTF
TRBV7-9,TRBJ2-1,TRBD1,.,TGTGCCAGCAGCTTAGGACAGGGGGTTTACAATGAGCAGTTCTTC,CASSLGQGVYNEQFF
TRBV15,TRBJ1-2,.,.,TGTGCCACCAGCAGAGGCGGGGCCTATGGCTACACCTTC,CATSRGGAYGYTF
TRBV6-2/TRBV6-3,TRBJ1-5,TRBD1,.,TGTGCCAGCAGTCATGGACAGGGACGGGGCAATCAGCCCCAGCATTTT,CASSHGQGRGNQPQHF
TRBV2,TRBJ2-7,TRBD1,.,TGTGCCAGCAGCAACGGACAGGGTCGCTACGAGCAGTACTTC,CASSNGQGRYEQYF
TRBV12-3/TRBV12-4,TRBJ2-7,.,once,TGTGCCAGCGGGGGGGCTGGCGAGCAGTACTTC,CASGGAGEQYF
TRBV18,TRBJ1-2,.,.,TGTGCCAGCTCACTGATTCCCGGCTCTTACTATGGCTACACCTTC,CASSLIPGSYYGYTF
TRBV5-1,TRBJ1-3,.,.,TGCGCCAGCAGCTTGGATAGGGGAAGTACTGGAAACACCATATATTTT,CASSLDRGSTGNTIYF
TRBV4-1,TRBJ2-3,TRBD2,.,TGCGCCAGCAGCCAAGTGGAGGGAGGGGCTGCGCAGTATTTT,CASSQVEGGAAQYF